The rows below give T cell receptor beta chains drawn from one sample of a study of blood T cell repertoires in COVID-19. The table came from immunoSEQ multiplex PCR; TCRdb's copy has only in-frame clones and leaves some out. The sample records about 250,000 clones, roughly 80% being singletons. Sequenced material: peripheral blood. Receptors originate from a woman at least 80 years old with acute or convalescent COVID-19. Both conserved end residues are part of each CDR3. The order of the fields is D gene, J gene, clone size, V gene, CDR3 protein, CDR3 DNA. The D gene is left open where the match is weak. Clone size appears in some rows only: once, few, many, or a class for an expanded clone.

TRBD2 TRBJ2-1 - TRBV27 CASSFPGLAVNEQFF TGTGCCAGCAGTTTTCCGGGACTAGCGGTCAATGAGCAGTTCTTC
- TRBJ2-7 - TRBV5-5 CASSFSSYEQYF TGTGCCAGCAGCTTCAGCTCCTACGAGCAGTACTTC
- TRBJ1-2 - TRBV5-1 CASSPKMEGGYYGYTF TGCGCCAGCAGCCCAAAAATGGAGGGAGGCTACTATGGCTACACCTTC
- TRBJ1-3 - TRBV28 CASSLAGVPLSGNTIYF TGTGCCAGCAGTTTGGCGGGGGTCCCGCTCTCTGGAAACACCATATATTTT
- TRBJ1-1 - TRBV7-9 CASSPRTGTRTLEAFF TGTGCCAGCAGCCCCCGAACCGGGACACGGACTCTTGAAGCTTTCTTT
- TRBJ2-2 - TRBV6-4 CASSDSAGRTGELFF TGTGCCAGCAGTGATTCGGCAGGGAGGACCGGGGAGCTGTTTTTT
TRBD1 TRBJ1-2 - TRBV19 CASSTRDRPNNYGYTF TGTGCCAGTAGTACCCGGGACAGGCCAAATAACTATGGCTACACCTTC
TRBD2 TRBJ2-5 - TRBV5-6 CASSSKRGSEETQYF TGTGCCAGCAGCTCTAAGCGGGGGAGTGAAGAGACCCAGTACTTC
TRBD2 TRBJ2-3 few TRBV10-1 CASSDMETSGTDTQYF TGCGCCAGCAGTGATATGGAGACTAGCGGCACAGATACGCAGTATTTT
- TRBJ2-7 few TRBV5-1 CASSSIKFQGLSNEQYF TGCGCCAGCAGCTCCATCAAGTTCCAGGGTTTAAGCAACGAGCAGTACTTC
- TRBJ1-5 - TRBV7-2 CASSLVSGSNQPQHF TGTGCCAGCAGCTTAGTATCCGGTAGCAATCAGCCCCAGCATTTT
TRBD1 TRBJ1-1 once TRBV15 CATSARDRGPGAFF TGTGCCACCAGCGCACGAGACAGGGGCCCGGGAGCTTTCTTT
- TRBJ1-1 many TRBV12-2 CASRFGYGAFF -
- TRBJ2-4 - TRBV5-8 CASPAEAKNIQYF TGTGCCAGCCCCGCGGAGGCCAAAAACATTCAGTACTTC
- TRBJ2-5 - TRBV6-5 CASSYSDSFGGETQYF TGTGCCAGCAGTTATTCGGACAGCTTCGGGGGGGAGACCCAGTACTTC
TRBD2 TRBJ2-3 - TRBV19 CASSIGGLSTDTQYF TGTGCCAGTAGTATCGGGGGACTAAGCACAGATACGCAGTATTTT
TRBD2 TRBJ2-3 - TRBV6-1 CASSEALAGAATDTQYF TGTGCCAGCAGTGAGGCCCTAGCGGGAGCGGCCACAGATACGCAGTATTTT
- TRBJ1-4 once TRBV3-1/TRBV3-2 CASSQTGYEKLFF TGTGCCAGCAGCCAAACGGGGTACGAAAAACTGTTTTTT
- TRBJ1-6 - TRBV19 CASNRQPHDNSPLHF TGTGCCAGTAACAGACAGCCACACGATAATTCACCCCTCCACTTT
TRBD1 TRBJ1-6 - TRBV30 CAWSRDSNNSPLHF TGTGCCTGGAGTCGGGACAGTAATAATTCACCCCTCCACTTT
- TRBJ1-3 - TRBV25-1 CASSDVSSSGNTIYF TGTGCCAGCAGTGATGTCTCGAGCTCTGGAAACACCATATATTTT
TRBD2 TRBJ2-3 - TRBV7-3 CASSLVAGEADTQYF TGTGCCAGCAGCTTAGTAGCGGGAGAGGCAGATACGCAGTATTTT
- TRBJ2-3 - TRBV6-5 CASSSSRLVGTDTQYF TGTGCCAGCAGTTCCTCCCGACTAGTAGGCACAGATACGCAGTATTTT
TRBD2 TRBJ2-7 - TRBV5-4 CASSPPGTTLTYEQYF TGTGCCAGCAGCCCTCCCGGGACTACCTTGACCTACGAGCAGTACTTC
- TRBJ1-4 once TRBV2 CASLAVGGNEKLFF TGTGCCAGCCTCGCCGTGGGGGGTAATGAAAAACTGTTTTTT
- TRBJ1-2 once TRBV6-2/TRBV6-3 CASSPGTIGYGYTF TGTGCCAGCAGCCCCGGGACAATCGGCTATGGCTACACCTTC
- TRBJ1-2 - TRBV12-3/TRBV12-4 CASSSGFDYGYTF TGTGCCAGCAGCTCAGGGTTCGACTATGGCTACACCTTC
- TRBJ2-3 - TRBV5-1 CASAQPGTDTQYF TGCGCCAGCGCCCAACCGGGCACAGATACGCAGTATTTT
- TRBJ1-1 - TRBV2 CASSGTATTEAFF TGTGCCAGCAGTGGGACAGCGACCACTGAAGCTTTCTTT
TRBD1 TRBJ1-2 - TRBV19 CASSINSDRDYGYTF TGTGCCAGTAGTATCAATTCGGACAGGGACTATGGCTACACCTTC
TRBD2 TRBJ2-3 - TRBV25-1 CASHTGLAGGDGDTQYF TGTGCCAGCCACACGGGACTAGCGGGAGGCGATGGAGATACGCAGTATTTT
TRBD1 TRBJ1-6 - TRBV19 CASTTQRDRGWNSPLHF TGTGCCAGTACCACACAACGGGACAGGGGATGGAATTCACCCCTCCACTTT
TRBD1 TRBJ1-2 - TRBV6-4 CASSGTGGGYGYTF TGTGCCAGCAGTGGGACAGGGGGCGGCTATGGCTACACCTTC
- TRBJ1-2 - TRBV15 CATRKGLLAGLDGYTF TGTGCCACCAGAAAAGGACTTCTGGCCGGGCTCGATGGCTACACCTTC
TRBD2 TRBJ2-1 - TRBV15 CATSRDRWGSGKDYNEQFF TGTGCCACCAGCAGAGATCGGTGGGGTAGCGGGAAGGACTACAATGAGCAGTTCTTC
- TRBJ1-2 - TRBV19 CASSITGARGYTF TGTGCCAGTAGTATCACGGGAGCGCGTGGCTACACCTTC
TRBD2 TRBJ2-1 - TRBV6-5 CASRIASGSYNEQFF TGTGCCAGCAGGATCGCTAGCGGCTCCTACAATGAGCAGTTCTTC
TRBD1 TRBJ2-1 - TRBV5-1 CASSTLPGTGGSNEQFF TGCGCCAGCAGCACCCTACCCGGGACAGGGGGCTCCAATGAGCAGTTCTTC
TRBD1 TRBJ2-5 - TRBV12-3/TRBV12-4 CASRWDSEETQYF TGTGCCAGCAGATGGGACAGCGAAGAGACCCAGTACTTC
- TRBJ2-5 - TRBV6-5 CASSYSGSLGGETQYF TGTGCCAGCAGTTACTCGGGATCCTTAGGGGGAGAGACCCAGTACTTC
- TRBJ1-2 - TRBV3-1/TRBV3-2 CASSRGTSYGYTF TGTGCCAGCAGCCGGGGGACATCCTATGGCTACACCTTC
TRBD1 TRBJ1-1 - TRBV12-3/TRBV12-4 CAVLIGTGVEAFF TGTGCCGTCCTGATAGGGACAGGGGTTGAAGCTTTCTTT
TRBD1 TRBJ1-5 - TRBV6-5 CASRGQGNQPQHF TGTGCCAGCAGGGGACAGGGAAATCAGCCCCAGCATTTT
- TRBJ2-7 - TRBV7-9 CASSLLASYEQYF TGTGCCAGCAGCCTACTAGCCTCCTACGAGCAGTACTTC
- TRBJ1-1 - TRBV5-6 CASSLVETAPFF TGTGCCAGCAGCTTGGTAGAGACAGCTCCTTTCTTT
TRBD1 TRBJ2-5 - TRBV18 CASKGQGEFETQYF TGTGCCAGCAAAGGACAGGGAGAGTTCGAGACCCAGTACTTC
- TRBJ1-4 few TRBV19 CASQQQGSEKLFF TGTGCCAGTCAACAACAGGGTAGTGAAAAACTGTTTTTT
- TRBJ2-7 - TRBV14 CASSQAKGGYEQYF TGTGCCAGCAGCCAAGCTAAAGGGGGCTACGAGCAGTACTTC